Shown below are 4 T cell receptor beta chains from a single sample sequenced in a study. In TCRdb, the RT-PCR reads were re-called with MiXCR into one record per CDR3 protein. The table lists around 700,000 distinct CDR3 sequences, over 12% of them singletons. The sequencing input was memory CD4+ T cells from blood. These receptor sequences come from a female donor in good health, serving as a healthy control.

The V and J genes are TRBV3-1 and TRBJ2-5, with TRBD2 as a possible D gene (6 bases). Per the germline V gene, CDR1 is LGHDT and CDR2 is YNNKEL (reference sequence). Trimming removed 4 bases from V and 5 bases from J, with 14 bases in between. This CDR3 comprises 14 residues. Here the CDR3 reads CASSRAGGRETQYF. Here the CDR3 DNA reads TGTGCCAGCAGCCGGGCCGGGGGTCGGGAGACCCAGTACTTC.

A few counts support this clonotype. The genes are TRBV7-6 and TRBJ2-2; D is unresolved. The ends were cut back, 1 base at V and 0 bases at J, with 9 bases in the middle. Per the germline V gene, CDR1 is SGHVS and CDR2 is FNYEAQ. CDR3 length: 16 amino acids. The CDR3 DNA follows: TGTGCCAGCAGCTTAGTGGGCGGTGCGAACACCGGGGAGCTGTTTTTT. The encoded protein is CASSLVGGANTGELFF.

This clonotype occurred a few times. V is TRBV4-1 and J is TRBJ2-7; 9 nucleotides match TRBD2. The CDR3 covers 14 residues. J was trimmed by 7 bases and V by 4 bases; bases with no gene match: 8. Per germline, CDR1 MGHRA and CDR2 YSYEKL. CDR3 residues: CASSPRWREGEQYF. CDR3 nucleotide sequence: TGCGCCAGCAGCCCCCGGTGGCGGGAGGGGGAGCAGTACTTC.

This clonotype was detected only a few times. The chain is built from TRBV7-8 and TRBJ1-1; D might be TRBD1 (5 bases). The CDR3 extends over 15 amino acids. V was clipped by 2 bases and J by 0 bases, with 10 bases between them. Germline V gene data show CDR1 as SGHVS and CDR2 as FQNEAQ. The CDR3 region has the DNA TGTGCCAGCAGCTTAAAGTTCAGGGTGAACACTGAAGCTTTCTTT. Translated: CASSLKFRVNTEAFF.